The 18 T cell receptor beta chains presented below share a single source sample, sequenced in a study of CD8 T cells in Susac syndrome. Random hexamers were used to reverse transcribe an amount of about 0.45 to 1 ug RNA. From the immunoSEQ multiplex PCR reads, TCRdb called clonotypes with MiXCR, one entry per CDR3 protein. The sample has more than 85,000 distinct CDR3 sequences; less than 97% are singletons. The sample comprised CD4+ T cells from PBMCs. The receptors originated from a human donor in good health.

The chain recombines TRBV28 with TRBJ1-1; D unclear. V lost 3 bases, J lost 2 bases, and 7 bases lay in between. The V gene's germline CDR1 is MDHEN and CDR2 SYDVKM. The CDR3 runs 13 residues. The CDR3 is CASSFRRNTEAFF. The CDR3 DNA follows: TGTGCCAGCAGTTTCAGGAGAAACACTGAAGCTTTCTTT. Filled out from reference TRBV28 and TRBJ1-1, the complete variable domain reads DVKVTQSSRYLVKRTGEKVFLECVQDMDHENMFWYRQDPGLGLRLIYFSYDVKMKEKGDIPEGYSVSREKKERFSLILESASTNQTSMYLCASSFRRNTEAFFGQGTRLTVV.

The rearrangement uses TRBV7-9 and TRBJ2-1; D may be TRBD1 or TRBD2 (6 bases each). This CDR3 is built from 18 residues. The germline CDR1 and CDR2 sequences are SEHNR and FQNEAQ (reference sequence). The ends were cut back, 5 bases at V and 10 bases at J, with 30 bases in the middle. The CDR3 DNA reads as TGTGCCAGCAGCCCCGGGGGCTGGGGAGGCCCGGGCTTTTGGGAGCAGTTCTTC. Its protein product is CASSPGGWGGPGFWEQFF.

This clonotype was seen just once. This rearrangement joins TRBV10-3 to TRBJ2-5; D is tentatively TRBD1 or TRBD2 (7 bases each). V lost 8 bases, J lost 6 bases, and 16 bases lay in between. Germline V gene lookup returns CDR1 ENHRY and CDR2 SYGVKD. The CDR3 runs to 13 residues. The CDR3 sequence is CAIGPGGEQTQYF. CDR3 nucleotides: TGTGCCATCGGACCAGGGGGGGAGCAGACCCAGTACTTC.

This clonotype appeared once. The chain links TRBV6-5 to TRBJ2-2; TRBD2 aligns across 9 bases. This CDR3 region has 17 residues. The junction had 6 bases not matched to a gene; V was cut back by 2 bases and J by 2 bases. Germline CDR1 reads MNHEY; CDR2 reads SVGAGI. The chain's CDR3 is CASSYPTSGQNTGELFF. CDR3 in DNA: TGTGCCAGCAGTTACCCAACTAGCGGGCAAAACACCGGGGAGCTGTTTTTT.

J is TRBJ2-7 and V is TRBV6-5, with 12 bases aligning to TRBD2. This CDR3 comprises 14 residues. Germline trimming cut 6 bases from V and 7 bases from J; bases unmatched to any gene: 7. CDR1 and CDR2 (germline): MNHEY, SVGAGI. CDR3: CASRTSGRTKEQYF. The DNA for the CDR3 is TGTGCCAGCAGAACTAGCGGGAGGACCAAAGAGCAGTACTTC.

The chain employs TRBV29-1 and TRBJ2-1, with a possible D match to TRBD2 (6 bases). Germline-derived CDR1 and CDR2 are SQVTM and ANQGSEA. There are 16 residues in the CDR3. Between the trimmed V and J ends, which lost 7 bases and 4 bases, there was a span of 23 bases. The CDR3 bases are TGCAGCGCCCCTGGGGGGAGCAAACGAAGTTACAATGAGCAGTTCTTC. It codes for CSAPGGSKRSYNEQFF.

The rearrangement links TRBV24-1 to TRBJ1-2; the D gene is possibly TRBD1 (5 bases). This CDR3 region has 15 residues. V was trimmed by 2 bases and J by 4 bases, leaving 13 bases between them. From germline, CDR1 is KGHDR and CDR2 SFDVKD. The DNA of the CDR3 is TGTGCCACCAGTGATTCCAGGGCACCGGGCTATGGCTACACCTTC. Encoded protein: CATSDSRAPGYGYTF.

V is TRBV10-3 and J is TRBJ2-5; D not certain. Trimming removed 2 bases at V and 1 base at J, with 5 bases between. This CDR3 has 13 amino acids. Germline CDR1 reads ENHRY; CDR2 reads SYGVKD. CDR3 amino acids: CAISEEFQETQYF. The CDR3 DNA is TGTGCCATCAGTGAGGAATTCCAAGAGACCCAGTACTTC.

The V and J genes are TRBV9 and TRBJ1-6; D uncertain. Trimming shortened V by 4 bases and J by 8 bases, and 16 bases separated the two germline ends. The CDR3 spans 15 residues. Germline CDR1 is SGDLS and CDR2 is YYNGEE. The CDR3 bases are TGTGCCAGCAGCCCTCGGGTAATCCCCGATTCACCCCTCCACTTT. It yields the protein CASSPRVIPDSPLHF.

The chain uses TRBV4-3 and TRBJ2-7, with 7 bases lining up with TRBD1. Losses at the gene ends were 4 bases for V and 5 bases for J; bases not matched to a gene: 17. Germline assignment: CDR1 LGHNA and CDR2 YSLEER. The CDR3 contains 17 residues. The CDR3 loop is CASSPRGPTGSYDEQYF. The CDR3 region has the DNA TGCGCCAGCAGCCCCCGGGGCCCGACAGGGTCTTACGACGAGCAGTACTTC.

This chain links TRBV6-2 or TRBV6-3 with TRBJ2-7; 8 positions match TRBD2. Unmatched junction bases numbered 7, after V lost 6 bases and J lost 3 bases. Looked up from germline, CDR1 is MNHEY and CDR2 is SVGEGT. This CDR3 has 14 amino acids. CDR3 region: CASRKSGRGYEQYF. The CDR3 nucleotides are TGTGCCAGCAGAAAAAGCGGGAGAGGCTACGAGCAGTACTTC.

This sequence joins TRBV9 and TRBJ2-3, with 8 bases fitting TRBD2. In germline, CDR1 is SGDLS, CDR2 YYNGEE. J gave up 0 bases and V 0 bases, and 3 bases lay outside the gene matches. The CDR3 spans 16 residues. The chain's CDR3 is CASSVASGRSTDTQYF. The CDR3 DNA is TGTGCCAGCAGCGTAGCGAGCGGGAGAAGCACAGATACGCAGTATTTT.

The chain links TRBV5-1 to TRBJ2-4, with 8 bases lining up with TRBD1. CDR1 is SGHRS and CDR2 is YFSETQ in the germline V gene. Trimming at V came to 7 bases and at J to 5 bases, leaving 11 bases not matched to a gene. This CDR3 is built from 15 residues. The CDR3 sequence is CASHGDGTGQNIQYF. The CDR3 DNA reads as TGCGCCAGCCACGGTGACGGGACAGGACAAAACATTCAGTACTTC.

This chain uses TRBV7-9 with TRBJ2-3; 7 nucleotides line up with TRBD1. The CDR3 loop spans 15 amino acids. The ends lost 4 bases at V and 2 bases at J; junction bases unmatched: 6. CDR1 is SEHNR, CDR2 FQNEAQ, per germline (reference sequence). The DNA of the CDR3 is TGTGCCAGCAGCTCGGGACAGAGTAACACAGATACGCAGTATTTT. It encodes CASSSGQSNTDTQYF.

The chain carries TRBV29-1 and TRBJ2-5; no firm D call. Germline CDR1 is SQVTM and CDR2 is ANQGSEA. The CDR3 totals 14 residues. Trimming pared 6 bases from V and 1 base from J, leaving 15 bases between. CDR3 sequence reads: CSVGPRALQETQYF. For the CDR3, the DNA is TGCAGCGTAGGACCACGGGCTCTCCAAGAGACCCAGTACTTC.

The CDR3 region has the DNA TGTGCCATCAGTGGGACAGGGGATCAGCCCCAGCATTTT. This encodes CAISGTGDQPQHF. The chain uses TRBV10-3 and TRBJ1-5, with 9 nucleotides matching TRBD1. V lost 4 bases and J lost 5; bases outside the gene matches: 0. The germline V gene encodes CDR1 ENHRY and CDR2 SYGVKD. This CDR3 is 13 amino acids long.

The chain joins TRBV20-1 to TRBJ2-3, with TRBD1 matching over 12 bases. Trimming took 3 bases from V and 3 from J; bases not matched to a gene: 4. Germline V gene lookup returns CDR1 DFQATT and CDR2 SNEGSKA (reference sequence). This CDR3 contains 15 residues. CDR3 loop: CSASGTGGRTDTQYF. In DNA, the CDR3 is TGCAGTGCTAGTGGGACAGGGGGCAGGACAGATACGCAGTATTTT.

The rearrangement uses TRBV5-1 and TRBJ1-2; TRBD1 matches at 9 bases. The junction had 3 bases not matched to a gene; V was cut back by 3 bases and J by 0 bases. Germline V lookup: CDR1 SGHRS, CDR2 YFSETQ. CDR3 size: 15 residues. The CDR3 nucleotides read TGCGCCAGCAGCTACTGGGACAGGGCTAACTATGGCTACACCTTC. Protein product: CASSYWDRANYGYTF.